The 24 T cell receptor beta chains below come from one sample, sequenced in a study of OX40 agonist ivuxolimab in advanced cancers. Assay used: immunoSEQ multiplex PCR; TCRdb lists only in-frame clones, some missing. The sample has fewer than 90,000 clones; roughly 80% are singletons. The source material was CD4+ or CD8+ T cells sorted from blood, sampled in a trial of the OX40 agonist ivuxolimab. These receptors were collected from an adult with an advanced solid tumor such as melanoma, head and neck, liver or kidney cancer.

This clone came up once. V is TRBV6-4 and J is TRBJ1-2; a possible D gene is TRBD1 (6 bases). V was cut by 3 bases and J by 7 bases, with 15 bases left in between. Germline V CDR1 and CDR2: MRHNA, SNTAGT. The CDR3 is 14 residues long. The CDR3 coding sequence is TGTGCCAGCAGTGAGGGCGGGGGCTTCCGTGGCTACACCTTC. Translated, it gives CASSEGGGFRGYTF.

V is TRBV6-5 and J is TRBJ2-7; D call uncertain. Germline CDR1 MNHEY, CDR2 SVGAGI. The length of the CDR3 is 16 residues. V was cut by 3 bases and J by 2 bases, with 17 bases left in between. The chain's CDR3 is CASSYNKGADPYEQYF. The CDR3 region has the DNA TGTGCCAGCAGTTATAATAAGGGCGCCGACCCCTACGAGCAGTACTTC.

The chain joins TRBV29-1 to TRBJ2-2, with TRBD2 identical over 15 bases. The CDR3 has 17 residues. V shed 1 base, J shed 4 bases, and the junction held 4 bases outside the gene matches. Germline V lookup: CDR1 SQVTM, CDR2 ANQGSEA. As DNA, the CDR3 is TGCAGCGTTGAAGGGACTAGCGGGGGGGTAGTCACCGGGGAGCTGTTTTTT. Translation gives CSVEGTSGGVVTGELFF.

V usage is TRBV4-1 and J usage is TRBJ1-5, with D unclear. CDR1 MGHRA and CDR2 YSYEKL come from the germline V gene. The CDR3 extends over 15 amino acids. The V and J ends lost 1 base and 7 bases respectively, with 14 bases between them. The CDR3, as DNA: TGCGCCAGCAGCCAAGCAACTTCCGGGATACAGCCCCAGCATTTT. It specifies CASSQATSGIQPQHF.

The CDR3 DNA follows: TGTGCCATCAGTGCGGGACAGACCCAAGAGACCCAGTACTTC. Translation: CAISAGQTQETQYF. The rearrangement joins TRBV10-3 to TRBJ2-5; 7 bases line up with TRBD1. The junction had 3 bases not matched to a gene; V was cut back by 4 bases and J by 1 base. Germline CDR1 ENHRY, CDR2 SYGVKD. CDR3 length: 14 amino acids.

This clone was picked up a small number of times. The V and J genes are TRBV28 and TRBJ2-4; 7 nucleotides line up with TRBD2. With 3 bases clipped from V and 1 base from J, the junction kept 3 bases outside the gene matches. Germline CDR1 MDHEN, CDR2 SYDVKM. The length of the CDR3 is 15 residues. This CDR3 is CASSLGGLAKNIQYF. Here the CDR3 DNA reads TGTGCCAGCAGTTTGGGAGGGTTGGCCAAAAACATTCAGTACTTC.

The chain combines TRBV29-1 with TRBJ1-1; D not certain. The CDR3 length is 13 residues. Trimming removed 3 bases at V and 4 bases at J, with 12 bases between. Germline V gene sequence: CDR1 SQVTM, CDR2 ANQGSEA. The CDR3, as DNA: TGCAGCGTTGATACCCCAGTGATCACTGAAGCTTTCTTT. This encodes CSVDTPVITEAFF.

The chain recombines TRBV4-1 with TRBJ1-5; no clear D. From germline, CDR1 is MGHRA and CDR2 YSYEKL. Trimming removed 3 bases from V and 2 bases from J, with 14 bases in between. This CDR3 spans 16 amino acids. The CDR3 nucleotides read TGCGCCAGCAGCCAGCCCGAGATAGTGGGCAATCAGCCCCAGCATTTT. This gives the protein CASSQPEIVGNQPQHF.

This rearrangement joins TRBV29-1 to TRBJ1-2; no definite D call. This CDR3 has 12 residues. Germline assignment: CDR1 SQVTM and CDR2 ANQGSEA. The germline V and J ends were trimmed by 0 bases and 5 bases, with 7 bases remaining between them. CDR3 DNA: TGCAGCGTTGAAGACAGGAGGTATGGCTACACCTTC. It specifies CSVEDRRYGYTF.

The chain couples TRBV11-2 to TRBJ2-2; TRBD2 might be the D (5 bases). Deletions cut 6 bases from V and 4 bases from J, with 15 bases between. Germline CDR1 is SGHAT and CDR2 is FQNNGV. The CDR3 is 15 residues long. CDR3 sequence: CASRRAGKVTGELFF. Written as DNA, the CDR3 is TGTGCCAGCAGACGAGCCGGGAAGGTCACCGGGGAGCTGTTTTTT.

This chain links TRBV11-2 with TRBJ1-1, with TRBD1 as a possible D gene (5 bases). Trimming pared 1 base from V and 8 bases from J, leaving 8 bases between. Looked up from germline, CDR1 is SGHAT and CDR2 is FQNNGV. There are 12 residues in the CDR3. CDR3 DNA sequence: TGTGCCAGCAGCTTAGCGGGGGGGGAAGCTTTCTTT. This translates into CASSLAGGEAFF.

The chain has TRBV19 and TRBJ1-4, with 8 bases that match TRBD1. Germline CDR1 is LNHDA and CDR2 is SQIVND (reference sequence). V lost 6 bases to trimming and J lost 11 bases; unmatched junction nucleotides: 17. There are 16 residues in the CDR3. CDR3 DNA: TGTGCCAGTAGCCCGACAGGGGACTTTTCAGGGGAGAAACTGTTTTTT. Encoded protein: CASSPTGDFSGEKLFF.

This clone was counted a few times. This CDR3 is CASSPLLGVRETQYF. The CDR3 DNA follows: TGTGCCAGCAGCCCACTCCTAGGGGTTCGGGAGACCCAGTACTTC. The chain has TRBV7-6 and TRBJ2-5; D might be TRBD1 (5 bases). This CDR3 comprises 15 residues. Trimming took off 5 bases at V and 5 bases at J, with 18 bases between the two ends. Per the germline V gene, CDR1 is SGHVS and CDR2 is FNYEAQ.

This chain links TRBV5-1 with TRBJ1-5, with 7 bases lining up with TRBD1. Per the germline V gene, CDR1 is SGHRS and CDR2 is YFSETQ. This CDR3 comprises 18 residues. V trimming: 4 bases; J trimming: 0 bases; junction bases outside the gene matches: 13. DNA for the CDR3: TGCGCCAGCAGCATCAAGACAGGGTCCTTCTATAGCAATCAGCCCCAGCATTTT. This gives the protein CASSIKTGSFYSNQPQHF.

The chain couples TRBV28 to TRBJ1-2; 8 bases fit TRBD1. From germline, CDR1 is MDHEN and CDR2 SYDVKM. The CDR3 spans 14 residues. After removal of 7 bases from V and 3 bases from J, the junction contained 7 bases not matched to a gene. The chain's CDR3 is CASNPTGADYGYTF. CDR3 coding DNA: TGTGCCAGCAATCCGACAGGGGCAGACTATGGCTACACCTTC.

This chain's CDR3 is CASSWAAVNQETQYF. CDR3 in DNA: TGCGCCAGCAGCTGGGCCGCAGTGAACCAAGAGACCCAGTACTTC. The chain is built from TRBV5-1 and TRBJ2-5; D ambiguous. The CDR3 runs to 15 residues. The V gene lost 3 bases and the J gene lost 0 bases, with 12 bases spanning the gap. CDR1 and CDR2 from the germline V gene are SGHRS and YFSETQ.

The J gene is TRBJ1-1, the V gene TRBV7-9; D remains ambiguous. Per germline, CDR1 SEHNR and CDR2 FQNEAQ (reference sequence). Trimming left V 6 bases short and J 1 base short, with 9 bases between. The CDR3 is made up of 13 amino acids. The CDR3 nucleotides are TGTGCCAGCAGTGCCGCCGGGAACACTGAAGCTTTCTTT. Encoded protein: CASSAAGNTEAFF.

This clone was picked up a small number of times. The chain is built from TRBV6-5 and TRBJ2-2; D gene uncertain. The ends were cut back, 6 bases at V and 4 bases at J, with 12 bases in the middle. The CDR3 length is 14 residues. Per the germline V gene, CDR1 is MNHEY and CDR2 is SVGAGI. The CDR3 nucleotides read TGTGCCAGCAGGCCGACACGCTCCACCGGGGAGCTGTTTTTT. Translated, it gives CASRPTRSTGELFF.

The chain carries TRBV7-6 and TRBJ2-1; maybe TRBD2 (6 bases). CDR1 and CDR2 (germline): SGHVS, FNYEAQ. The V and J ends lost 1 base and 6 bases respectively, with 16 bases between them. This CDR3 has 16 amino acids. CDR3: CASSLEGRRARNEQFF. For the CDR3, the DNA is TGTGCCAGCAGCTTAGAGGGCCGGAGGGCCCGCAATGAGCAGTTCTTC.

The chain links TRBV15 to TRBJ2-1; no definite D call. This CDR3 has 14 residues. Germline CDR1 LNHNV, CDR2 YYDKDF (reference sequence). V dropped 5 bases and J dropped 5 bases, with 13 bases sitting between them. The CDR3 DNA follows: TGTGCCACCAGCCGACCCGAAATCGACAATGAGCAGTTCTTC. Amino acid sequence: CATSRPEIDNEQFF.

The chain uses TRBV2 and TRBJ1-1, with a weak D call TRBD1 (6 bases). This CDR3 has 14 residues. The V and J ends lost 3 bases and 4 bases respectively, with 12 bases between them. Germline CDR1 is SNHLY and CDR2 is FYNNEI. The CDR3 loop is CASSDLGAVTEAFF. The CDR3 DNA reads TGTGCCAGCAGTGATCTGGGGGCGGTCACTGAAGCTTTCTTT.

This clone was seen a few times. In DNA form, the CDR3 reads TGTGCCAGCAGCTCCCGGGACAATGCATACACCTTC. It is translated as CASSSRDNAYTF. This rearrangement joins TRBV7-9 to TRBJ1-2, with D tentatively TRBD1 (6 bases). The CDR3 totals 12 residues. Germline V CDR1 and CDR2: SEHNR, FQNEAQ (reference sequence). V was cut by 4 bases and J by 11 bases, with 14 bases left in between.

The chain joins TRBV18 to TRBJ1-2; D not certain. This CDR3 spans 14 amino acids. From germline, CDR1 is KGHSH and CDR2 LQKENI. V shed 3 bases and J shed 4 bases, with 12 bases lying between them. CDR3 DNA sequence: TGTGCCAGCTCACCGGAGGCAGATCTCTATGGCTACACCTTC. Protein product: CASSPEADLYGYTF.

The CDR3 reads CATSRTGTGLHEQYF. The CDR3 DNA reads as TGTGCCACCAGCAGAACCGGGACAGGGCTCCACGAGCAGTACTTC. This sequence joins TRBV15 and TRBJ2-7, with 9 bases identical to TRBD1. J gave up 5 bases and V 2 bases, and 7 bases lay outside the gene matches. CDR1 and CDR2 (germline): LNHNV, YYDKDF (reference sequence). This CDR3 spans 15 amino acids.